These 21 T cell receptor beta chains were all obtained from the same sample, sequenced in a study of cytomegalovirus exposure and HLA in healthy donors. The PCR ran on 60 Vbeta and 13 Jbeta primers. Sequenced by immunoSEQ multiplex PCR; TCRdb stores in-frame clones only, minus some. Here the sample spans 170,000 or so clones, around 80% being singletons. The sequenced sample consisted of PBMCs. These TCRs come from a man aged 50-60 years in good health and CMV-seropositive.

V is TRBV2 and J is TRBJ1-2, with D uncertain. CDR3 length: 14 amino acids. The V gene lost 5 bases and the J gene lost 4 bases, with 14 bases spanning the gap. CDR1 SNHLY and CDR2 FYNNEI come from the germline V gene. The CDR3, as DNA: TGTGCCAGCAGTCCGATCAAGGGAGGCTATGGCTACACCTTC. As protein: CASSPIKGGYGYTF.

DNA of the CDR3: TGCGCCAGCAGCCCCACAGGGCCCGATACGCAGTATTTT. Protein sequence: CASSPTGPDTQYF. The chain joins TRBV5-1 to TRBJ2-3, with TRBD1 as a possible D gene (6 bases). This CDR3 has 13 amino acids. Germline assignment: CDR1 SGHRS and CDR2 YFSETQ. Trimming took off 4 bases at V and 6 bases at J, with 12 bases between the two ends. Variable domain in full (rest from reference TRBV5-1 and TRBJ2-3): KAGVTQTPRYLIKTRGQQVTLSCSPISGHRSVSWYQQTPGQGLQFLFEYFSETQRNKGNFPGRFSGRQFSNSRSEMNVSTLELGDSALYLCASSPTGPDTQYFGPGTRLTVL.

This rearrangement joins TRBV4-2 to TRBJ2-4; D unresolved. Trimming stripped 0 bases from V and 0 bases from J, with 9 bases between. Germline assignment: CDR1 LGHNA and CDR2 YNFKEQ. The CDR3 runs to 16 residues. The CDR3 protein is CASSQEAELAKNIQYF. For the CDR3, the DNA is TGTGCCAGCAGCCAAGAGGCGGAACTAGCCAAAAACATTCAGTACTTC.

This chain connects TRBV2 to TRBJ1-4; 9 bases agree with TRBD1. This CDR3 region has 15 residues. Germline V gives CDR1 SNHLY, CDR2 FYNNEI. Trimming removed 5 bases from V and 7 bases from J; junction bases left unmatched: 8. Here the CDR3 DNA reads TGTGCCAGCAGTTATAACAGGGGGCAGGGTGAAAAACTGTTTTTT. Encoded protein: CASSYNRGQGEKLFF. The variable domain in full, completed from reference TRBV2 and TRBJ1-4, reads EPEVTQTPSHQVTQMGQEVILRCVPISNHLYFYWYRQILGQKVEFLVSFYNNEISEKSEIFDDQFSVERPDGSNFTLKIRSTKLEDSAMYFCASSYNRGQGEKLFFGSGTQLSVL.

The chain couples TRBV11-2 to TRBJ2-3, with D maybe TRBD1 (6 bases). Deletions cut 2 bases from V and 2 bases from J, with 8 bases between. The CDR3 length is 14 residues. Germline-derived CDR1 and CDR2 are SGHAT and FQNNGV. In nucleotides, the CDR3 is TGTGCCAGCAGCTTACCAGGGGTCACAGATACGCAGTATTTT. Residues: CASSLPGVTDTQYF.

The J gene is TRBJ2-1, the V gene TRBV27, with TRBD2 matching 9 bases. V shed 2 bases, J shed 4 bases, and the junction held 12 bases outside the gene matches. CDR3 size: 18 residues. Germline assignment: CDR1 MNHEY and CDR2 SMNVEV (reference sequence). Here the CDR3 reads CASSLSGTSTSGYNEQFF. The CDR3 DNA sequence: TGTGCCAGCAGTTTAAGTGGGACCTCGACTAGCGGATACAATGAGCAGTTCTTC.

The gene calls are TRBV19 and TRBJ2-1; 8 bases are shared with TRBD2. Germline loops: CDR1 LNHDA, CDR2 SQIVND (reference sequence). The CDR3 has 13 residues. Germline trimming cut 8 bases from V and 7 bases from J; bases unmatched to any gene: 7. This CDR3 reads CASGGGGFNEQFF. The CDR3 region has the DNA TGTGCCAGTGGGGGCGGGGGGTTTAATGAGCAGTTCTTC.

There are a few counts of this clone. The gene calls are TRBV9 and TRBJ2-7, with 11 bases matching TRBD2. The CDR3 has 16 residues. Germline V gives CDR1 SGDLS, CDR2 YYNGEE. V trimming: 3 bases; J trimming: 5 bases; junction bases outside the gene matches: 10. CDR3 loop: CASSDTSGSGGDEQYF. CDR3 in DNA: TGTGCCAGCAGCGACACCTCCGGTAGCGGGGGGGACGAGCAGTACTTC.

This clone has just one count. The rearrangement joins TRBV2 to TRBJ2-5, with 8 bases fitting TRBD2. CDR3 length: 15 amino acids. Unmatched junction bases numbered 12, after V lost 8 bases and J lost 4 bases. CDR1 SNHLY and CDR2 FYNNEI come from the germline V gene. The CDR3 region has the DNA TGTGCCAGCGGACCGGGAGCCGGGGGGGGAGAGACCCAGTACTTC. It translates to CASGPGAGGGETQYF.

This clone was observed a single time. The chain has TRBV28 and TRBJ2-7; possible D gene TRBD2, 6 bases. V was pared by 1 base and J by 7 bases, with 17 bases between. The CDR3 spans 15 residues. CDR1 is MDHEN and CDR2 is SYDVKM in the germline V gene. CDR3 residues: CASSLSGGLMREQYV. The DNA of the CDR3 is TGTGCCAGCAGTTTATCTGGGGGGTTGATGCGGGAGCAGTACGTC.

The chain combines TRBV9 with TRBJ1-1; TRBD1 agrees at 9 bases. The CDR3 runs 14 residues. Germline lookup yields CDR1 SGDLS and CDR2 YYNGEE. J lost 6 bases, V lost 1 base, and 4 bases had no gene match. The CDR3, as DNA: TGTGCCAGCAGCGTATCGGGACAGGGATCTGAAGCTTTCTTT. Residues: CASSVSGQGSEAFF.

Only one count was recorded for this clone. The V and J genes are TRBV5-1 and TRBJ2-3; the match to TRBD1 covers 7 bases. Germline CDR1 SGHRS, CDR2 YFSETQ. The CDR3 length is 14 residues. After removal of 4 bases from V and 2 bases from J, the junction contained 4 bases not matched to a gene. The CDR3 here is CASSMGQPTDTQYF. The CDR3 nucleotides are TGCGCCAGCAGCATGGGACAGCCCACAGATACGCAGTATTTT.

CDR3 sequence reads: CASTQTGTGLISGNTIYF. DNA for the CDR3: TGTGCCAGTACCCAGACCGGGACAGGCTTGATCTCTGGAAACACCATATATTTT. The genes are TRBV19 and TRBJ1-3; the match to TRBD1 covers 8 bases. The J segment lost 0 bases and the V segment lost 7 bases, leaving 14 bases of the junction unmatched. The CDR3 length is 18 residues. Germline V gene sequence: CDR1 LNHDA, CDR2 SQIVND (reference sequence).

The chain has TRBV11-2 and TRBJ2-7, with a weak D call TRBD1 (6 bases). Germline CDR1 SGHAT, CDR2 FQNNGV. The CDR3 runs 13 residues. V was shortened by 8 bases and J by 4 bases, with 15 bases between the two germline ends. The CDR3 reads CASRGQNPYEQYV. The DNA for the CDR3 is TGTGCCAGCCGCGGACAGAACCCTTACGAGCAGTACGTC.

In nucleotides, the CDR3 is TGCGCCAGCAGCACCGGGAGGGATTTTAGGACAGATACGCAGTATTTT. Protein product: CASSTGRDFRTDTQYF. This chain links TRBV4-1 with TRBJ2-3, with 8 bases identical to TRBD2. The CDR3 loop spans 16 amino acids. V shed 5 bases and J 3 bases; nucleotides not matched to a gene: 10. The germline CDR1 and CDR2 sequences are MGHRA and YSYEKL.

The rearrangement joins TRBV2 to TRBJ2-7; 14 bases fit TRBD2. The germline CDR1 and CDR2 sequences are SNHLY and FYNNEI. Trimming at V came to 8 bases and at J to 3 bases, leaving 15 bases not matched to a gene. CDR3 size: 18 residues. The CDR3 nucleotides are TGTGCCAGCTTCCCGGGACTAGCGGGAGAAAAATTAAACTACGAGCAGTACGTC. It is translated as CASFPGLAGEKLNYEQYV.

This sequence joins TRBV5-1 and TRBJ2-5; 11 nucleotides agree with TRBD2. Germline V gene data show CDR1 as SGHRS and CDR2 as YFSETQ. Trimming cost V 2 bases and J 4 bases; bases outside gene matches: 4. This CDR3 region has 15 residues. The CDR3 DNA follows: TGCGCCAGCAGCTTCTCGACTAGCGGGGCAGAGACCCAGTACTTC. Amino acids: CASSFSTSGAETQYF. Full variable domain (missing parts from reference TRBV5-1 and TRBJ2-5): KAGVTQTPRYLIKTRGQQVTLSCSPISGHRSVSWYQQTPGQGLQFLFEYFSETQRNKGNFPGRFSGRQFSNSRSEMNVSTLELGDSALYLCASSFSTSGAETQYFGPGTRLLVL.

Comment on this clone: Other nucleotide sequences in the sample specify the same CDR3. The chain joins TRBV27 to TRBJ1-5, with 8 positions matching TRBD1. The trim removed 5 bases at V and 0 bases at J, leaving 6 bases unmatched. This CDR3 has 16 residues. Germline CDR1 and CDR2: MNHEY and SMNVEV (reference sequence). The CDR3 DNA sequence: TGTGCCAGCAGTCCTGGGACAGGTCTTAGCAATCAGCCCCAGCATTTT. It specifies CASSPGTGLSNQPQHF.

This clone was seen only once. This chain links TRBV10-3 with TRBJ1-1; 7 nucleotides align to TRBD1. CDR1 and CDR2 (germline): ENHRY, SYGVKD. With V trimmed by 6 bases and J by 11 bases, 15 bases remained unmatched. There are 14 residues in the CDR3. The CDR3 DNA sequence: TGTGCCATCAGGGAAAGAGAAGGGGGCTTCTTGGCTTTCTTT. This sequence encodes CAIREREGGFLAFF.

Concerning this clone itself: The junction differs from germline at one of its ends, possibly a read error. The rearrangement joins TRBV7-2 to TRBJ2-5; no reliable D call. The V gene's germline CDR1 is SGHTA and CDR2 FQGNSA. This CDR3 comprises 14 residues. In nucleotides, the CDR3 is TGTGCCAGCAGCCCACACCCGTACCAAGAGGCCCAGTACTTC. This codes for CASSPHPYQEAQYF.

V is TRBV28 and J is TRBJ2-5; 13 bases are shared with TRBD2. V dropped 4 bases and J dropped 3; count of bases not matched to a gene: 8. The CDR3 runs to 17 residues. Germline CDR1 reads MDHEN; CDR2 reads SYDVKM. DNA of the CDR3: TGTGCCAGCAGTTCCGGGACTAGCGGGACTGGGGAAGAGACCCAGTACTTC. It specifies CASSSGTSGTGEETQYF.